The clone carrying this T cell receptor beta chain occurred once. The data were obtained in a study of blood T cell repertoires in COVID-19. Study context: Samples came from the United States, Italy and Spain, spanning acute and convalescent COVID-19.

Original processing methods: Nucleated cell counts were estimated from reference gene primer amplification. Profiled with immunoSEQ multiplex PCR; TCRdb holds only in-frame clones, not every one. The DNA was the basis for D and trimming; V, J and clone size are from that table. The data show roughly 200,000 clones, 84% seen once. V was trimmed by 0 bases and J by 0 bases, leaving 6 bases between them. Germline CDR1 is SGHRS and CDR2 is YFSETQ. The CDR3 runs 14 residues. This chain joins TRBV5-1 and TRBJ1-1, with D perhaps TRBD1 (5 bases). This receptor was obtained from a woman aged 80 or over with active or convalescent COVID-19. The sample was peripheral blood. The CDR3 DNA sequence: TGCGCCAGCAGCTTGGGGACATTGAACACTGAAGCTTTCTTT. Translating it yields CASSLGTLNTEAFF.